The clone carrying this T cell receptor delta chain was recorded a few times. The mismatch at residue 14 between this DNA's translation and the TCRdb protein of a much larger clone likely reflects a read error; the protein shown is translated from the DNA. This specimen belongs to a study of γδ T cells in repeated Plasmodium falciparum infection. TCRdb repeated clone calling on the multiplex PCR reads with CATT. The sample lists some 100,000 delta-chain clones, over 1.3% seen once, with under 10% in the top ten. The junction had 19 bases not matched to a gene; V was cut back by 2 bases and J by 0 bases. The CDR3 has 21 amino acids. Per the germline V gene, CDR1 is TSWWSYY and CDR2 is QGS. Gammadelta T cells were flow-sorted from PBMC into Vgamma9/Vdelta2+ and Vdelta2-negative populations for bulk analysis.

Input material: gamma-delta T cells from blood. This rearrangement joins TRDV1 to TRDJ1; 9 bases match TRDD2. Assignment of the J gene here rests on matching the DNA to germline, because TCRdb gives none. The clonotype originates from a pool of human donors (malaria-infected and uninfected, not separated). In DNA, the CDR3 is TGTGCTCTTGGGGAAAAGGCCTTCCTACACCTAGTACTCTTTCACACCGATAAACTCATCTTT. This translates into CALGEKAFLHLVLFHTDKLIF.